Listed here are 2 T cell receptor beta chains from one sample, sequenced in a study of blood T cell repertoires in COVID-19. The table came from immunoSEQ multiplex PCR; TCRdb's copy has only in-frame clones and leaves some out. The sample yields some 56,000 clones, around 81% seen once. The sample comprised peripheral blood. The receptors derive from a woman of 80 years or more with active or convalescent COVID-19.

This rearrangement joins TRBV19 to TRBJ1-6; D is unresolved. This CDR3 is built from 14 residues. Germline CDR1 reads LNHDA; CDR2 reads SQIVND (reference sequence). V was pared by 9 bases and J by 7 bases, with 16 bases between. The CDR3 nucleotides read TGTGCCAGCGGGCGGGAGACTGGGAATTCACCCCTCCACTTT. It translates to CASGRETGNSPLHF.

The table lists this clone with a count of one. This chain links TRBV24-1 with TRBJ2-1; TRBD2 aligns across 9 bases. The J segment lost 0 bases and the V segment lost 2 bases, leaving 4 bases of the junction unmatched. The CDR3 extends over 17 amino acids. Germline values: CDR1 KGHDR, CDR2 SFDVKD. The CDR3 coding sequence is TGTGCCACCAGTGATTCTTCTAGCGGGGCCTCCTACAATGAGCAGTTCTTC. It codes for CATSDSSSGASYNEQFF.